Listed below are T cell receptor beta chains from one sample, sequenced in a study of blood T cell repertoires in COVID-19. Sequencing used immunoSEQ multiplex PCR; TCRdb keeps in-frame clones, though not all of them. The sample has approximately 270,000 clones, around 82% seen once. Sequencing used peripheral blood. The receptors were gathered from a human donor with COVID-19, enrolled during active disease. The donor label of this sample is uncertain. CDR3s include the opening cysteine and the closing phenylalanine or tryptophan. A D gene is named only where the DNA matches it firmly. A clone size is listed for some rows: how often the clone was seen (once, few, many), or a class if it is expanded.

>.|15|TRBV5-1|TRBJ2-5|.
TGCGCCAGCAGCCTGCAACTGGGGTGGGGCGAGACCCAGTACTTC
CASSLQLGWGETQYF
>.|15|TRBV27|TRBJ2-3|.
TGTGCCAGCAGTTTAATGGGGACTGCTACAGATACGCAGTATTTT
CASSLMGTATDTQYF
>.|19|TRBV7-3|TRBJ2-1|TRBD1
TGTGCCAGCAGCTTAAATCCGGCAGGGGGCGGTTTATTTGTAAATGAGCAGTTCTTC
CASSLNPAGGGLFVNEQFF
>.|13|TRBV29-1|TRBJ2-7|TRBD1
TGCAGCGTGGCACGGACAGGGGGCGCCGAGCAGTACTTC
CSVARTGGAEQYF
>few|15|TRBV11-3|TRBJ1-1|.
TGTGCCAGCAGCTCCAGCGACGGGATGAACACTGAAGCTTTCTTT
CASSSSDGMNTEAFF
>.|12|TRBV7-2|TRBJ2-1|TRBD2
TGTGCCAGCAGCCAGAACGCGGGAGGTTTGTTCTTC
CASSQNAGGLFF
>.|12|TRBV7-2|TRBJ1-6|.
TGTGCCAGCAGCCCAGTGGGACTATTAATCCACTTT
CASSPVGLLIHF
>.|14|TRBV5-5|TRBJ2-1|TRBD2
TGTGCCAGCAGCCGAGCGGGAGGGCCTAGTGAGCAGTTCTTC
CASSRAGGPSEQFF
>.|16|TRBV19|TRBJ1-2|.
TGTGCCAGTACCCGACACAGACAGGAATCTAACTATGGCTACACCTTC
CASTRHRQESNYGYTF
>.|14|TRBV7-9|TRBJ2-5|TRBD2
TGTGCCAGCACCCAAGCGGGAGGTCAAGAGACCCAGTACTTC
CASTQAGGQETQYF
>.|13|TRBV10-3|TRBJ2-7|TRBD1
TGTGCCATCAGTGAGTCGGGACAGTACGAGCAGTACTTC
CAISESGQYEQYF
>.|16|TRBV30|TRBJ1-4|TRBD1
TGTGCCTGGAGTACTACCGGGACAGGGGGTAATGAAAAACTGTTTTTT
CAWSTTGTGGNEKLFF
>.|16|TRBV5-4|TRBJ2-2|TRBD2
TGTGCCAGCAGCTTACAACTAGCGGGATTGGGTGAGGAGCTGTTTTTT
CASSLQLAGLGEELFF
>.|14|TRBV28|TRBJ1-2|TRBD1
TGTGCCAGCAGTTGGGGACAGGGCGGCTATGGCTACACCTTC
CASSWGQGGYGYTF
>few|15|TRBV18|TRBJ1-1|TRBD1
TGTGCCAGCTCACCCCGACAGGGGGCTTTGACTGAAGCTTTCTTT
CASSPRQGALTEAFF
>.|15|TRBV5-1|TRBJ2-1|.
TGCGCCAGCAGTTTCCCTAACAGGGATCAAGGTGAGCAGTTCTTC
CASSFPNRDQGEQFF
>.|14|TRBV5-1|TRBJ2-5|.
TGCGCCAGCAGCAACACAGGGAGCCAAGAGACCCAGTACTTC
CASSNTGSQETQYF
>.|15|TRBV5-1|TRBJ1-1|TRBD1
TGCGCCAGCAGCGTAAACAGGGGCCTGAACACTGAAGCTTTCTTT
CASSVNRGLNTEAFF
>.|15|TRBV28|TRBJ1-2|.
TGTGCCAGCAGTCCCCCCCCGCAGGGGAACTATGGCTACACCTTC
CASSPPPQGNYGYTF
>.|15|TRBV5-1|TRBJ1-1|TRBD1
TGCGCCAGCAGCTTGGAGGGGGCAGGATTCACTGAAGCTTTCTTT
CASSLEGAGFTEAFF
>.|14|TRBV7-2|TRBJ2-7|TRBD1
TGTGCCAGCAGCCCCCGGACAGGGAGAGGCGAGCAGTACTTC
CASSPRTGRGEQYF
>.|18|TRBV5-6|TRBJ2-3|TRBD2
TGTGCCAGCAGCCCGAGGCGCTTAGCGGGAGTTTCCACAGATACGCAGTATTTT
CASSPRRLAGVSTDTQYF
>.|15|TRBV6-5|TRBJ2-6|TRBD2
TGTGCCAGCAGGCGGGGGGGCGCTGGGGCCAACGTCCTGACTTTC
CASRRGGAGANVLTF
>few|12|TRBV29-1|TRBJ2-5|.
TGCAGCGTTAGTTCGGGGGTGGGGACCCAGTACTTC
CSVSSGVGTQYF
>.|13|TRBV6-2/TRBV6-3|TRBJ1-2|.
TGTGCCAGCAGTTACGCCGGTCGCGATGGCTACACCTTC
CASSYAGRDGYTF
>.|16|TRBV5-6|TRBJ2-3|.
TGTGCCAGCAGCCCGTTAGCGCCTCTCGACACAGATACGCAGTATTTT
CASSPLAPLDTDTQYF
>few|13|TRBV7-8|TRBJ2-3|TRBD2
TGTGCCAGCAGCTTAGTACTAGCGGATACGCAGTATTTT
CASSLVLADTQYF
>few|12|TRBV19|TRBJ1-2|TRBD1
TGTGCCGGATACAGGGGGGAGCGGGGCTACACCTTC
CAGYRGERGYTF
>.|17|TRBV4-1|TRBJ2-1|TRBD1
TGCGCCAGCAGCCAAGTTGGGGGGACAGGGGTCTACAATGAGCAGTTCTTC
CASSQVGGTGVYNEQFF
>.|15|TRBV7-6|TRBJ1-3|.
TGTGCCAGCAGCTCTTCAGGGATTTCTGGAAACACCATATATTTT
CASSSSGISGNTIYF
>.|15|TRBV2|TRBJ2-1|TRBD2
TGTGCCAGCAGTCTGGGACTAGCGGGAGCCGATGAGCAGTTCTTC
CASSLGLAGADEQFF
>.|15|TRBV2|TRBJ2-3|.
TGTGCCAGCAGTCGGAGCGCCGCAGGGACAGATACGCAGTATTTT
CASSRSAAGTDTQYF
>.|14|TRBV19|TRBJ2-7|.
TGTGCCAGTAGTGTTTTGGAGGGAGGTCACGAGCAGTACTTC
CASSVLEGGHEQYF
>.|16|TRBV5-5|TRBJ2-7|TRBD2
TGTGCCAGCAGCTTGGGGTTCAGACTAGCGACCTACGAGCAGTACTTC
CASSLGFRLATYEQYF
>once|12|TRBV3-1/TRBV3-2|TRBJ2-1|TRBD2
TGTGCCAGCAGTTTGACTAGCGGGGGGCAGTTCTTC
CASSLTSGGQFF
>.|14|TRBV9|TRBJ2-5|TRBD1
TGTGCCAGCAGCCGGGACAGGGGGCGGGAGACCCAGTACTTC
CASSRDRGRETQYF
>few|15|TRBV14|TRBJ2-3|.
TGTGCCAGCAGCCAAGGGCAGATAAGCACAGATACGCAGTATTTT
CASSQGQISTDTQYF
>.|14|TRBV30|TRBJ2-5|TRBD2
TGTGCCTGGAGTGCAAGAGCGGGGGCGGAGACCCAGTACTTC
CAWSARAGAETQYF
>.|17|TRBV6-6|TRBJ2-4|TRBD2
TGTGCCAGCAGTCGACTGGGACTAGCGGGAGGAAAAAACATTCAGTACTTC
CASSRLGLAGGKNIQYF